Given below is one T cell receptor beta chain in context. The antigen remains unidentified. TCRdb recomputed calls from the 5' RACE reads with MiXCR, one row per CDR3 protein. This sample has 500,000 to 550,000 distinct CDR3 sequences, with approximately 12% found just once. There are 13 residues in the CDR3. Germline-derived CDR1 and CDR2 are SGHDT and YYEEEE. Trimming stripped 5 bases from V and 6 bases from J, with 11 bases between. The source of the sample is a study of CD8 T cells in ankylosing spondylitis. Study results and caveats: In ankylosing spondylitis blood, a motif of roughly eight highly homologous TCR beta variants appeared characteristic.

The sequenced sample was blood, either unsorted or a sorted T cell fraction (not recorded which). This TCR came from a male donor with ankylosing spondylitis. V gene TRBV5-6 combines with J gene TRBJ2-2; D is undetermined. CDR3 coding DNA: TGTGCCAGCAGGCCCAGTGCCGCCGGGGAGCTGTTTTTT. Translation gives CASRPSAAGELFF.